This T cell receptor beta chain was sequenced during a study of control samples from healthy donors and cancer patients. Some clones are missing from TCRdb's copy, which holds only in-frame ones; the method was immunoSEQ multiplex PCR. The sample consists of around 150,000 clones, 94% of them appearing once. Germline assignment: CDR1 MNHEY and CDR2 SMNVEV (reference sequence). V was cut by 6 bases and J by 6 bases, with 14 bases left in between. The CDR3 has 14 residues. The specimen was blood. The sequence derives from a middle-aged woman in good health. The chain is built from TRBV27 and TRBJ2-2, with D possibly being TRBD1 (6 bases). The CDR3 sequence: CASRRPNRAGELFF. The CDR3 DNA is TGTGCCAGCAGGCGCCCAAACAGGGCCGGGGAGCTGTTTTTT.